This T cell receptor beta chain was captured by sequencing in a study of cytomegalovirus exposure and HLA in healthy donors. The PCR made use of 60 Vbeta and 13 Jbeta primers. Assay used: immunoSEQ multiplex PCR; TCRdb lists only in-frame clones, some missing. This table has 110,000 to 150,000 clones, around 81% appearing once. The V gene end was trimmed by 1 base and the J gene end by 6 bases; junction bases not matched to a gene: 14. Germline V gene sequence: CDR1 GTSNPN, CDR2 SVGIG (reference sequence). The CDR3 length is 17 residues. This clone appeared a single time. V usage is TRBV30 and J usage is TRBJ1-5, with 8 bases aligning to TRBD1. The sequencing input was PBMCs. The clonotype comes from a male donor in good health and CMV-seronegative. As DNA, the CDR3 is TGTGCCTGGAGTGGGACAGGGACTCTTGGCGGGGTTCAGCCCCAGCATTTT. Translated, it gives CAWSGTGTLGGVQPQHF. Using reference TRBV30 and TRBJ1-5 for the parts outside the CDR3, the full variable domain is SQTIHQWPATLVQPVGSPLSLECTVEGTSNPNLYWYRQAAGRGLQLLFYSVGIGQISSEVPQNLSASRPQDRQFILSSKKLLLSDSGFYLCAWSGTGTLGGVQPQHFGDGTRLSIL.